Each of the 6 T cell receptor beta chains below was sequenced from the same sample in a study of OX40 agonist ivuxolimab in advanced cancers. Generated by immunoSEQ multiplex PCR, the TCRdb table keeps only in-frame clones and is missing some. The sample contains 8,000 or so clones, nearly 90% of which appear only once. The sample consisted of CD4+ or CD8+ T cells sorted from blood, taken in a trial of the OX40 agonist ivuxolimab. The receptors here all came from an adult with an advanced solid tumor such as melanoma, head and neck, liver or kidney cancer.

The CDR3: CASSLKLPRGTDYFYEQYF. The CDR3 nucleotides read TGTGCCAGCAGCTTAAAACTGCCCCGCGGGACAGACTACTTCTACGAGCAGTACTTC. The chain has TRBV11-2 and TRBJ2-7; D possibly corresponds to TRBD1 (7 bases). V lost 2 bases and J 3 bases, leaving 26 bases between the germline ends. The CDR3 sequence is 19 residues long. Looked up from germline, CDR1 is SGHAT and CDR2 is FQNNGV.

V usage is TRBV4-1 and J usage is TRBJ2-7; 7 nucleotides line up with TRBD2. The germline V gene encodes CDR1 MGHRA and CDR2 YSYEKL. The V and J ends lost 0 bases and 3 bases, in that order; junction bases with no gene match: 8. The CDR3 is made up of 16 amino acids. The CDR3 region has the DNA TGCGCCAGCAGCCAAGAAGGGCTAGCGGACTACTACGAGCAGTACTTC. Translating it yields CASSQEGLADYYEQYF.

The chain links TRBV11-3 to TRBJ2-2, with 8 positions matching TRBD1. Germline V gene lookup returns CDR1 SGHNT and CDR2 YENEEA. The CDR3 loop spans 14 amino acids. Trimming removed 5 bases from V and 3 bases from J; junction bases left unmatched: 2. The CDR3 protein is CASSPGGHTGELFF. Here the CDR3 DNA reads TGTGCCAGCAGCCCAGGGGGCCACACCGGGGAGCTGTTTTTT.

The V call is TRBV19, the J call TRBJ2-1; 8 bases align to TRBD2. Germline assignment: CDR1 LNHDA and CDR2 SQIVND (reference sequence). V shed 8 bases and J 5 bases; nucleotides not matched to a gene: 14. This CDR3 has 16 residues. The CDR3 spells CASRTSGLGHNNEQFF. The DNA of the CDR3 is TGTGCCAGTCGAACCTCGGGACTAGGGCACAACAATGAGCAGTTCTTC. Based on the CDR3 plus reference TRBV19 and TRBJ2-1, the full variable domain is DGGITQSPKYLFRKEGQNVTLSCEQNLNHDAMYWYRQDPGQGLRLIYYSQIVNDFQKGDIAEGYSVSREKKESFPLTVTSAQKNPTAFYLCASRTSGLGHNNEQFFGPGTRLTVL.

This chain uses TRBV2 with TRBJ1-1, with TRBD1 matching over 7 bases. With V trimmed by 6 bases and J by 9 bases, 7 bases remained unmatched. This CDR3 comprises 12 residues. Germline V gene sequence: CDR1 SNHLY, CDR2 FYNNEI. CDR3 protein: CASRTPGQQAFF. The CDR3 DNA reads as TGTGCCAGCAGGACACCGGGACAGCAAGCTTTCTTT.

The chain couples TRBV4-3 to TRBJ1-6; D call uncertain. Germline assignment: CDR1 LGHNA and CDR2 YSLEER. V lost 1 base and J lost 11, with 9 bases in between. The CDR3 spans 13 residues. The CDR3 loop reads CASSQGFRTPLHF. The CDR3 DNA sequence: TGCGCCAGCAGCCAAGGTTTTAGGACACCCCTCCACTTT.